This entry lists 13 T cell receptor beta chains sequenced from one sample in a study of blood T cells in healthy people across ages. A sample-barcoded 5' primer and a J-beta primer mix were used in a second PCR of roughly 6 to 11 cycles. TCRdb used MiXCR to reprocess the 5' RACE reads, holding one entry per CDR3 protein. This repertoire shows approximately 1,700,000 distinct CDR3 sequences, more than 35% found once; its top ten account for more than 20%. The sample was blood. All receptors derive from a human donor in good health.

This clonotype was counted only a few times. This chain uses TRBV6-2 or TRBV6-3 with TRBJ2-1; D may be TRBD2 (6 bases). With 6 bases removed from V and 4 bases from J, the gap between germline ends came to 10 bases. Germline loops: CDR1 MNHEY, CDR2 SVGEGT. This CDR3 is built from 13 residues. The CDR3 here is CASRVGRYNEQFF. CDR3 in DNA: TGTGCCAGCAGGGTAGGGAGGTACAATGAGCAGTTCTTC.

The rearrangement links TRBV12-3 or TRBV12-4 to TRBJ2-3, with 13 bases lining up with TRBD2. The ends lost 6 bases at V and 5 bases at J; junction bases unmatched: 5. The CDR3 has 15 residues. The CDR3, as DNA: TGTGCCAGCAGACTAGCGGGGGGGCCCGGAGATACGCAGTATTTT. Amino acids: CASRLAGGPGDTQYF.

The rearrangement uses TRBV5-6 and TRBJ2-3; 7 nucleotides align to TRBD1. Germline assignment: CDR1 SGHDT and CDR2 YYEEEE. The CDR3 contains 13 residues. J was trimmed by 9 bases and V by 1 base; bases with no gene match: 5. As DNA, the CDR3 is TGTGCCAGCAGCTTGAGGGGGCCCCGCACGCAGTATTTT. Protein sequence: CASSLRGPRTQYF.

This clonotype was detected many times. The chain recombines TRBV11-2 with TRBJ2-1, with D unresolved. CDR1 is SGHAT and CDR2 is FQNNGV in the germline V gene. This CDR3 is 13 amino acids long. Trimming pared 3 bases from V and 2 bases from J, leaving 5 bases between. CDR3 bases: TGTGCCAGCAGCTTGGTCACCTACAATGAGCAGTTCTTC. It encodes CASSLVTYNEQFF.

This clonotype was observed a few times. The chain carries TRBV6-2 or TRBV6-3 and TRBJ2-1; possibly TRBD1 or TRBD2 for D (5 bases each). The CDR3 runs 15 residues. Trimming took off 6 bases at V and 8 bases at J, with 20 bases between the two ends. Germline CDR1 is MNHEY and CDR2 is SVGEGT. The CDR3 DNA reads as TGTGCCAGCAGGCCATCCGGGGACCTAGACGATGAGCAGTTCTTC. Amino acids: CASRPSGDLDDEQFF.

V is TRBV6-1 and J is TRBJ2-3, with 10 bases lining up with TRBD1. V was clipped by 6 bases and J by 4 bases; unmatched bases: 13. The CDR3 loop spans 17 amino acids. The V gene's germline CDR1 is MNHNS and CDR2 SASEGT. The CDR3 protein is CASSLTGGLLVADTQYF. DNA for the CDR3: TGTGCCAGCAGCCTGACAGGGGGCCTCTTAGTCGCAGATACGCAGTATTTT.

In nucleotides, the CDR3 is TGTGCCAGCAGCCCCCCCGGAGGCGGGGGATACACCGGGGAGCTGTTTTTT. Protein: CASSPPGGGGYTGELFF. The V and J genes are TRBV3-1 and TRBJ2-2; 7 bases fit TRBD2. CDR1 LGHDT and CDR2 YNNKEL come from the germline V gene (reference sequence). The J segment lost 3 bases and the V segment lost 4 bases, leaving 11 bases of the junction unmatched. The CDR3 runs 17 residues.

The chain is built from TRBV20-1 and TRBJ2-5; 7 nucleotides line up with TRBD2. The germline V gene encodes CDR1 DFQATT and CDR2 SNEGSKA (reference sequence). V lost 3 bases to trimming and J lost 3 bases; unmatched junction nucleotides: 4. CDR3 length: 13 amino acids. The CDR3 here is CSARNGGKETQYF. CDR3 nucleotide sequence: TGCAGTGCTAGGAACGGGGGGAAAGAGACCCAGTACTTC.

The rearrangement links TRBV18 to TRBJ2-1, with D possibly being TRBD1 (6 bases). Germline CDR1 and CDR2: KGHSH and LQKENI. This CDR3 contains 13 residues. Trimming left V 3 bases short and J 12 bases short, with 15 bases between. CDR3 loop: CASSPSGTPGQFF. CDR3 bases: TGTGCCAGCTCACCCTCCGGGACACCGGGGCAGTTCTTC.

Only a few counts were recorded for this clonotype. V and J are TRBV9 and TRBJ2-7, with TRBD1 matching 8 bases. The CDR3 has 15 amino acids. Germline trimming cut 4 bases from V and 5 bases from J; bases unmatched to any gene: 11. CDR1 SGDLS and CDR2 YYNGEE come from the germline V gene. CDR3: CASSQRLTGDDEQYF. The DNA for the CDR3 is TGTGCCAGCAGCCAAAGATTGACAGGGGATGACGAGCAGTACTTC.

The chain carries TRBV4-3 and TRBJ2-7; D tentatively reads TRBD1 or TRBD2 (5 bases each). V lost 0 bases and J 3 bases, leaving 9 bases between the germline ends. This CDR3 region has 14 residues. CDR1 is LGHNA, CDR2 YSLEER, per germline. CDR3 in DNA: TGCGCCAGCAGCCAAGATTCGGGGCACTACGAGCAGTACTTC. Its protein is CASSQDSGHYEQYF.

The V gene is TRBV19, the J gene TRBJ1-2; 7 bases agree with TRBD1. The V and J ends lost 5 bases and 4 bases, in that order; junction bases with no gene match: 10. Germline CDR1 LNHDA, CDR2 SQIVND (reference sequence). The CDR3 contains 15 residues. CDR3 in DNA: TGTGCCAGTAGTGACGGGACAGAAATATTCTATGGCTACACCTTC. Protein: CASSDGTEIFYGYTF. Using reference TRBV19 and TRBJ1-2 for the parts outside the CDR3, the full variable domain is DGGITQSPKYLFRKEGQNVTLSCEQNLNHDAMYWYRQDPGQGLRLIYYSQIVNDFQKGDIAEGYSVSREKKESFPLTVTSAQKNPTAFYLCASSDGTEIFYGYTFGSGTRLTVV.

This chain links TRBV7-8 with TRBJ1-1; possibly TRBD1 for D (5 bases). CDR1 and CDR2 (germline): SGHVS, FQNEAQ. The ends were cut back, 5 bases at V and 0 bases at J, with 22 bases in the middle. This CDR3 is built from 18 residues. The CDR3 sequence: CASSPIDRAITMNTEAFF. DNA of the CDR3: TGTGCCAGCAGCCCGATAGACAGAGCTATAACCATGAACACTGAAGCTTTCTTT.